The subject of this entry is one T cell receptor beta chain. PCR involved 60 Vbeta and 13 Jbeta primers. Method: immunoSEQ multiplex PCR; TCRdb's copy keeps in-frame clones and lacks some. The table records about 93,000 clones, 82% of them present only once. The germline V and J ends were trimmed by 0 bases and 4 bases, with 9 bases remaining between them. CDR1 is MNHNY and CDR2 is SVGAGI in the germline V gene (reference sequence). The CDR3 is made up of 14 amino acids. The sample originates from a study of cytomegalovirus exposure and HLA in healthy donors. The sequence was collected from a man in his fifties or sixties in good health and CMV-seronegative. The J gene is TRBJ1-1, the V gene TRBV6-6; no definite D call. The source material was PBMCs. CDR3 sequence reads: CASSYSDTLTEAFF. The DNA for the CDR3 is TGTGCCAGCAGTTACTCTGACACTCTCACTGAAGCTTTCTTT.